This T cell receptor (beta chain) is from a study of cytomegalovirus exposure and HLA in healthy donors. The study's findings and limits: Analyses of presence/absence relied on an assumption of roughly uniform sequencing depth across donors.

Unrecorded immune exposure was likely among donors, who were nominally healthy when sampled. Turning to this clone: Its target is not known. A read error may account for a junction end that differs from germline.

PCR used 60 Vbeta primers and 13 Jbeta primers. TCRdb keeps only in-frame clones here, not all; method: immunoSEQ multiplex PCR. The repertoire includes around 230,000 clones, around 84% of them detected once, and roughly 0.22% sits in the top ten. Germline V gene lookup returns CDR1 SEHNR and CDR2 FQNEAQ (reference sequence). This CDR3 spans 12 amino acids. V and J are TRBV7-9 and TRBJ1-2, with unresolved D. Sequencing input: PBMCs. The receptor's source is a girl aged 2-9 years in good health and CMV-seronegative. The CDR3 spells CSSSHVARGYTF. The CDR3 DNA sequence: TGTTCCAGCAGCCACGTTGCTAGAGGCTACACCTTC.